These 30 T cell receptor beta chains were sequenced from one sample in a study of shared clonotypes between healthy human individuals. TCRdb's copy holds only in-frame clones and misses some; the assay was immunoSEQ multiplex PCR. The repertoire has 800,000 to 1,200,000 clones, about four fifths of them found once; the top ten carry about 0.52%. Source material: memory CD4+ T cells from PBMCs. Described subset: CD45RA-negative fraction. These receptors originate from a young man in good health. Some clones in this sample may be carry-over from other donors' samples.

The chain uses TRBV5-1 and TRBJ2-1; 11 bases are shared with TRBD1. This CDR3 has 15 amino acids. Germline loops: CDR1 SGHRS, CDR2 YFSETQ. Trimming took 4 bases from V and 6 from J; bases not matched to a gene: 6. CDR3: CASSQGQGDANEQFF. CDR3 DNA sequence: TGCGCCAGCAGCCAGGGACAGGGGGATGCCAATGAGCAGTTCTTC. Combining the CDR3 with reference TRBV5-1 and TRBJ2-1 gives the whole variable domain KAGVTQTPRYLIKTRGQQVTLSCSPISGHRSVSWYQQTPGQGLQFLFEYFSETQRNKGNFPGRFSGRQFSNSRSEMNVSTLELGDSALYLCASSQGQGDANEQFFGPGTRLTVL.

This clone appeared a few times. The chain's CDR3 is CASRDSGAYEQYF. The CDR3 bases are TGTGCCAGCCGGGACAGTGGGGCCTACGAGCAGTACTTC. The chain couples TRBV6-1 to TRBJ2-7, with 7 nucleotides matching TRBD1. There are 13 residues in the CDR3. The germline CDR1 and CDR2 sequences are MNHNS and SASEGT. Germline trimming cut 8 bases from V and 2 bases from J; bases unmatched to any gene: 6.

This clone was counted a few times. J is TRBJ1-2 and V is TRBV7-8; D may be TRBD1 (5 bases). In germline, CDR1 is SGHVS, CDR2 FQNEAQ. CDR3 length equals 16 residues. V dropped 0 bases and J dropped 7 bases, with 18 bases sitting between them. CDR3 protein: CASSLARTSRRGGYTF. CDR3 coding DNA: TGTGCCAGCAGCTTAGCAAGGACCTCCCGGAGGGGTGGCTACACCTTC.

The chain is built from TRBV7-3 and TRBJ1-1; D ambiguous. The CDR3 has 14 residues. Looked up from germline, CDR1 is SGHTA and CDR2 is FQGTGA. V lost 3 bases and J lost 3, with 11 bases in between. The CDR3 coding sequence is TGTGCCAGCAGCTTGGGTTCGGGCTACACTGAAGCTTTCTTT. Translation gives CASSLGSGYTEAFF.

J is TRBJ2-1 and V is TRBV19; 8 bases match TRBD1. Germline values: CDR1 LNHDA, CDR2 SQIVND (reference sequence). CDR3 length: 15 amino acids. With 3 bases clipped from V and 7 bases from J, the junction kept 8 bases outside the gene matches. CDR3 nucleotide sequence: TGTGCCAGTAGTATGATAAGGACAGGGTGGAATGAGCAGTTCTTC. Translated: CASSMIRTGWNEQFF.

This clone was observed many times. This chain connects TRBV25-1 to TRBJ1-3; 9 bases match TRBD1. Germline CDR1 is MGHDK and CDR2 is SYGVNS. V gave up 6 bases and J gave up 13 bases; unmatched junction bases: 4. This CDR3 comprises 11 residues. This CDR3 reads CASSRGQGIYF. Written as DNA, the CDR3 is TGTGCCAGCAGCCGTGGACAGGGGATATATTTT.

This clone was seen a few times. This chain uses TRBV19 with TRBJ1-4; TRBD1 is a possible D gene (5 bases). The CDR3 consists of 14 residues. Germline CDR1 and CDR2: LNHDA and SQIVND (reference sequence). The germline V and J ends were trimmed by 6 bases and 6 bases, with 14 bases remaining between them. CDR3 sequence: CASRPDVGDEKLFF. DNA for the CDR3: TGTGCCAGTAGGCCGGACGTGGGGGATGAAAAACTGTTTTTT.

CDR3 residues: CATSTGASYEQYF. The DNA of the CDR3 is TGTGCCACTTCGACAGGGGCCTCCTACGAGCAGTACTTC. J is TRBJ2-7 and V is TRBV6-1; 8 bases line up with TRBD1. The ends lost 10 bases at V and 0 bases at J; junction bases unmatched: 5. Germline CDR1 and CDR2: MNHNS and SASEGT. This CDR3 has 13 amino acids.

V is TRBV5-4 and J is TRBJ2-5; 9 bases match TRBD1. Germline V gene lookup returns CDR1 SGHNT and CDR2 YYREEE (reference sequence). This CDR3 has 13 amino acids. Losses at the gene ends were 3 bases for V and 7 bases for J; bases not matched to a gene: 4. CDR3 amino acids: CASSSGQGRTQYF. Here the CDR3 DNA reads TGTGCCAGCAGCTCGGGACAGGGTCGGACCCAGTACTTC.

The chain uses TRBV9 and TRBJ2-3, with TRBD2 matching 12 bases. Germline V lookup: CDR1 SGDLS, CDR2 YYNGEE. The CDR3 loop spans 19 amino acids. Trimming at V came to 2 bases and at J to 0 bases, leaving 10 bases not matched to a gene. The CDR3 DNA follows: TGTGCCAGCAGCGTTGGACTAGCGGGACGCCAAGTTAGCACAGATACGCAGTATTTT. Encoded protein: CASSVGLAGRQVSTDTQYF.

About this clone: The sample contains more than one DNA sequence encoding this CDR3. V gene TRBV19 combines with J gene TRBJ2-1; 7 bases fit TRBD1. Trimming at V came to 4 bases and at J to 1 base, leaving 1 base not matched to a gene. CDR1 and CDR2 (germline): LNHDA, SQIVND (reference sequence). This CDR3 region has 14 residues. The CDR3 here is CASSTRGSYNEQFF. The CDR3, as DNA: TGTGCCAGTAGTACCAGGGGGTCCTACAATGAGCAGTTCTTC.

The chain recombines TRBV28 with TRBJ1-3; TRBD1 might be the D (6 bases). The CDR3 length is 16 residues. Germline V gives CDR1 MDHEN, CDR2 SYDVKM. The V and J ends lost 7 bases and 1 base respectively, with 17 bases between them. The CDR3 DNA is TGTGCCAGCAAGGAATGGGGGCTGGCGTCTGGAAACACCATATATTTT. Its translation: CASKEWGLASGNTIYF.

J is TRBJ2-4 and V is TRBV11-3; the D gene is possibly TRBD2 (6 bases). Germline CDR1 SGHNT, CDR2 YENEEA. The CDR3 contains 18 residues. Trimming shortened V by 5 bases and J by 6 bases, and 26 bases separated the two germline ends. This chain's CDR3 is CASSPGARSGPSGNIQYF. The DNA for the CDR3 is TGTGCCAGCAGCCCAGGAGCGAGGAGCGGGCCCTCGGGAAACATTCAGTACTTC.

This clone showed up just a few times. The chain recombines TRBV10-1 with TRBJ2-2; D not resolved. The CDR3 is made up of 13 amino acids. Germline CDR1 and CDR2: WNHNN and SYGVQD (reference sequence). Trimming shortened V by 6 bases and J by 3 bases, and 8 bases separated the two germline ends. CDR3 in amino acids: CASRWGHTGELFF. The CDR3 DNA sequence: TGCGCCAGCAGGTGGGGTCACACCGGGGAGCTGTTTTTT.

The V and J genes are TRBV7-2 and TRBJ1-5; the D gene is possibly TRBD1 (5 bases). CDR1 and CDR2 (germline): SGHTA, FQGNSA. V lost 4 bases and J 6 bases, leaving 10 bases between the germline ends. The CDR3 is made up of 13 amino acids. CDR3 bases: TGTGCCAGCAGCTCGAATAGGGGTCAGCCCCAGCATTTT. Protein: CASSSNRGQPQHF.

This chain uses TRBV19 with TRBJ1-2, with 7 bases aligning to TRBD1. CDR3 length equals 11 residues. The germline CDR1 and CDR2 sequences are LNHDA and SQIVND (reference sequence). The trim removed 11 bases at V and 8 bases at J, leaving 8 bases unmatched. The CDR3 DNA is TGTGCCGGAAGACAGGGAAGAGGCTACACCTTC. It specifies CAGRQGRGYTF.

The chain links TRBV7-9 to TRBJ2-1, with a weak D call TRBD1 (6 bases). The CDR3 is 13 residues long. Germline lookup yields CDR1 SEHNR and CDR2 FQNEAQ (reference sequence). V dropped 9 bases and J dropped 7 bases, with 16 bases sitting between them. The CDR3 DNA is TGTGCCAGTGATAACAGGGCTAGGAATGAGCAGTTCTTC. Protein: CASDNRARNEQFF.

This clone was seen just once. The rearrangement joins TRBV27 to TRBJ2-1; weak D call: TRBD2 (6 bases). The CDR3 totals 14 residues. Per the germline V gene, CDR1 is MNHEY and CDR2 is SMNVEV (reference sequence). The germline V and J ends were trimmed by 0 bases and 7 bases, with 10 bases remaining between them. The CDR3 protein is CASSLSRLVNEQFF. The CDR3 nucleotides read TGTGCCAGCAGTTTATCGAGACTAGTAAATGAGCAGTTCTTC.

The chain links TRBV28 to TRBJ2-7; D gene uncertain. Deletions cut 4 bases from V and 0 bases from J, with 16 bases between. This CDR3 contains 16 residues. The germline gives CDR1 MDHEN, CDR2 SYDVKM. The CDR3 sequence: CASSSFTSRPSYEQYF. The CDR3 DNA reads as TGTGCCAGCAGTTCCTTTACATCCAGGCCCTCCTACGAGCAGTACTTC.

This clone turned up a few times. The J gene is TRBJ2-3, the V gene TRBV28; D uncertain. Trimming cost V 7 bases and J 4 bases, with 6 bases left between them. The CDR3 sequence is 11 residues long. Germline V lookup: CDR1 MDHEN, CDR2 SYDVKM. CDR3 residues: CASTSADTQYF. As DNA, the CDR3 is TGTGCCAGCACGTCAGCAGATACGCAGTATTTT.

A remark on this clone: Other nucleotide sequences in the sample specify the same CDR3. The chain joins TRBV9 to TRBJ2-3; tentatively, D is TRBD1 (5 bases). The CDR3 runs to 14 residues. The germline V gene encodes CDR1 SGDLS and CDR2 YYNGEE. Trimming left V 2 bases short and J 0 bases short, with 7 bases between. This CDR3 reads CASSVDTSTDTQYF. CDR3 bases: TGTGCCAGCAGCGTGGACACAAGCACAGATACGCAGTATTTT. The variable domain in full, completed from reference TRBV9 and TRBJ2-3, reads DSGVTQTPKHLITATGQRVTLRCSPRSGDLSVYWYQQSLDQGLQFLIQYYNGEERAKGNILERFSAQQFPDLHSELNLSSLELGDSALYFCASSVDTSTDTQYFGPGTRLTVL.

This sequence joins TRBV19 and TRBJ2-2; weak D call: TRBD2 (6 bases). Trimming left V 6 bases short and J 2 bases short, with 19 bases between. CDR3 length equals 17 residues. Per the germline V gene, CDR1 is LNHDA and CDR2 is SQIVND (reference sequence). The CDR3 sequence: CASSPRGRMKNTGELFF. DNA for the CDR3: TGTGCCAGTAGCCCCAGAGGGAGGATGAAAAACACCGGGGAGCTGTTTTTT.

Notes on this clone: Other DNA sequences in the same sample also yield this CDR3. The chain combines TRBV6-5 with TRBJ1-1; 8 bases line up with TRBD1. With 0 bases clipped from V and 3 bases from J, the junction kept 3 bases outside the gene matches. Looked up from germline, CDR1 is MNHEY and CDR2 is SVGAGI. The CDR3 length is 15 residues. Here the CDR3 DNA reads TGTGCCAGCAGTTACTCTACAGGGGGGGACACTGAAGCTTTCTTT. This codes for CASSYSTGGDTEAFF.

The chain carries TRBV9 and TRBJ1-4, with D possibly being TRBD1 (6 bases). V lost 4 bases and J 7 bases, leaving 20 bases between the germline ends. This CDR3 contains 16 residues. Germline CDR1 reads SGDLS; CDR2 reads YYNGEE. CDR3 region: CASSLRDTPRGEKLFF. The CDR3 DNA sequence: TGTGCCAGCAGCCTCCGGGACACCCCCCGGGGTGAAAAACTGTTTTTT.

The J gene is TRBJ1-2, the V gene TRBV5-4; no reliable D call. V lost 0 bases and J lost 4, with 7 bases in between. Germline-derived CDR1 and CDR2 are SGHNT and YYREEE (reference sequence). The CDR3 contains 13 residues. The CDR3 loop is CASSLEGVYGYTF. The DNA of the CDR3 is TGTGCCAGCAGCTTGGAGGGAGTCTATGGCTACACCTTC.

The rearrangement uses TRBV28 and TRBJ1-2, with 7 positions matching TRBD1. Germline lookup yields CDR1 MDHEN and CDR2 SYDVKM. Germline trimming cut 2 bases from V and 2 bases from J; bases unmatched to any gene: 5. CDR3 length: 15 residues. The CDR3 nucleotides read TGTGCCAGCAGTTTAGCCCACAGGGGAAACTATGGCTACACCTTC. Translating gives CASSLAHRGNYGYTF.

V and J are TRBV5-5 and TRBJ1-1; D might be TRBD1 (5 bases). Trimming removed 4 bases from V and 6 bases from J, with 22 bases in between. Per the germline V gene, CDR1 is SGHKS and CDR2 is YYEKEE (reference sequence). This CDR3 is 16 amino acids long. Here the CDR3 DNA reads TGTGCCAGCAGCGTCGTGACAGACTTTACCACCTCTGAAGCTTTCTTT. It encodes CASSVVTDFTTSEAFF.

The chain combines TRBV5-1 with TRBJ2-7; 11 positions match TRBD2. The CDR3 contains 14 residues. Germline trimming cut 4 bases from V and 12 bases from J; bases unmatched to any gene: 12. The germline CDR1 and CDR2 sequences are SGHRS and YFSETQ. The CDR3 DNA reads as TGCGCCAGCAGCGTATTCCTAGCGGGAGGCCACCGGTACTTC. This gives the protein CASSVFLAGGHRYF.

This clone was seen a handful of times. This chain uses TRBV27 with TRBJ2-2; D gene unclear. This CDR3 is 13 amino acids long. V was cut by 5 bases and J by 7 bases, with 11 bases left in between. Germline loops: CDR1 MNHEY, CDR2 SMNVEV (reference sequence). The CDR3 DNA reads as TGTGCCAGCAGTCCCCGTTATCACGGGGAGCTGTTTTTT. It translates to CASSPRYHGELFF.

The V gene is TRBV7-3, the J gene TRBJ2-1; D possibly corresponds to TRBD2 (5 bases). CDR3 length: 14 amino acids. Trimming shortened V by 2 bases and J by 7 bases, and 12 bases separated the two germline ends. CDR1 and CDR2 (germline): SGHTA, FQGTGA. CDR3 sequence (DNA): TGTGCCAGCAGCTTAGGAGGTAGCAGGAATGAGCAGTTCTTC. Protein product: CASSLGGSRNEQFF.